This section outlines one TCR beta chain sequence together with its context. These data are taken from a study of shared clonotypes between healthy human individuals. Naive CD45RA+ and memory CD45RA-negative subsets were split from CD4+ cells. The germline V gene encodes CDR1 LNHNV and CDR2 YYDKDF (reference sequence). V dropped 0 bases and J dropped 2; count of bases not matched to a gene: 6. The CDR3 extends over 17 amino acids. Assay: immunoSEQ multiplex PCR; the TCRdb copy retains only in-frame clones and omits some. This table holds roughly 1,600,000 clones, approximately 98.5% found once. Sequencing input: naive CD4+ T cells sorted from blood. Described subset: CD45RA+ positively selected. This receptor was taken from a man aged 25 to 40 in good health. The chain uses TRBV15 and TRBJ2-3; TRBD2 agrees at 9 bases. The CDR3 coding sequence is TGTGCCACCAGCAGAGATTTGCGCGGGAGGGTCACAGATACGCAGTATTTT. This gives the protein CATSRDLRGRVTDTQYF.